The entry below gives a single T cell receptor (beta chain) sequence along with its context. This sample is drawn from a study of blood T cell repertoires in COVID-19. Study summary: Specimens from acute and convalescent COVID-19 originated in the United States, Italy and Spain. PBMCs, B-cell-depleted T cells, or T cells were the source of the cDNA or gDNA that made up the material.

V shed 6 bases, J shed 1 base, and the junction held 7 bases outside the gene matches. Germline-derived CDR1 and CDR2 are KGHSH and LQKENI. This CDR3 has 16 residues. In the authors' workflow: Estimates of nucleated cell counts were drawn from the amplification of reference gene primers. Generated by immunoSEQ multiplex PCR, the TCRdb table keeps only in-frame clones and is missing some. V and J calls and clone size follow that table, whereas D and trimming were derived from the DNA. The sample yields over 35,000 clones, around 91% seen once. J is TRBJ2-1 and V is TRBV18; TRBD1 matches 9 bases. This sequence originates from a man aged 45 to 65 with active COVID-19. The sample was peripheral blood. The DNA for the CDR3 is TGTGCCAGCTCGGGGACAGGGAAAAGTTCCTACAATGAGCAGTTCTTC. This sequence encodes CASSGTGKSSYNEQFF.